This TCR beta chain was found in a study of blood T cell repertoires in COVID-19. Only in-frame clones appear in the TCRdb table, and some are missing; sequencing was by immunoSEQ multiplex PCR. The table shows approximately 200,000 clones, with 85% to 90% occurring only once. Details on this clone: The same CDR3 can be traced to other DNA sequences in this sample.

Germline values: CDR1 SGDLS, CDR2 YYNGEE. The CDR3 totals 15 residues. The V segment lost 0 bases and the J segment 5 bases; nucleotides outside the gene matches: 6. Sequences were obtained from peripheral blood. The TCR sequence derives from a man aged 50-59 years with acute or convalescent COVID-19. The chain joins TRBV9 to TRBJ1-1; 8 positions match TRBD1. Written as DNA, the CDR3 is TGTGCCAGCAGCGTAGGTGGACAGGGTGGGACTGAAGCTTTCTTT. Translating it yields CASSVGGQGGTEAFF.